Listed below are T cell receptor beta chains from one sample, sequenced in a study of T cell responses to AZD1222 COVID-19 vaccine. TCRdb's table, derived via immunoSEQ multiplex PCR, lists solely in-frame clones and lacks some. The table has over 150,000 clones, around 90% seen once. This specimen consisted of peripheral blood, obtained on day 0 of AZD1222 vaccination. The receptors originated from an adult in good health. Both conserved end residues are part of each CDR3. The D gene is left open where the match is weak. Some rows mark clone size as missing; the rest say once, few, many or name a class of expanded clone.

j_call: TRBJ1-3
v_call: TRBV6-5
clone_size: -
d_call: -
cdr3_length: 12
cdr3_aa: CASGGSGNTIYF
cdr3_nt: TGTGCCTCGGGGGGCTCTGGAAACACCATATATTTT

j_call: TRBJ1-2
v_call: TRBV9
clone_size: -
d_call: -
cdr3_length: 16
cdr3_aa: CASSVGGSGADYGYTF
cdr3_nt: TGTGCCAGCAGCGTGGGGGGGTCCGGTGCTGACTATGGCTACACCTTC

j_call: TRBJ1-2
v_call: TRBV6-5
clone_size: once
d_call: -
cdr3_length: 15
cdr3_aa: CASSTRGTENYGYTF
cdr3_nt: TGTGCCAGCAGCACTAGGGGTACAGAAAACTATGGCTACACCTTC

j_call: TRBJ1-4
v_call: TRBV15
clone_size: -
d_call: -
cdr3_length: 12
cdr3_aa: CATSRQEAELFF
cdr3_nt: TGTGCCACCAGCAGACAGGAGGCCGAACTGTTTTTT

j_call: TRBJ2-1
v_call: TRBV11-3
clone_size: -
d_call: TRBD2
cdr3_length: 17
cdr3_aa: CASSFGLGGSSYNEQFF
cdr3_nt: TGTGCCAGCAGCTTCGGCCTAGGCGGGAGCTCCTACAATGAGCAGTTCTTC

j_call: TRBJ1-2
v_call: TRBV3-1/TRBV3-2
clone_size: -
d_call: -
cdr3_length: 15
cdr3_aa: CASSQDPDETYGYTF
cdr3_nt: TGTGCCAGCAGCCAAGACCCAGACGAGACCTATGGCTACACCTTC

j_call: TRBJ1-4
v_call: TRBV7-2
clone_size: -
d_call: TRBD1
cdr3_length: 17
cdr3_aa: CASSPGTGLATNEKLFF
cdr3_nt: TGTGCCAGCAGCCCAGGGACAGGACTAGCAACTAATGAAAAACTGTTTTTT

j_call: TRBJ2-7
v_call: TRBV5-1
clone_size: -
d_call: -
cdr3_length: 14
cdr3_aa: CASSFHRDSYEQYF
cdr3_nt: TGCGCCAGCAGCTTCCACCGGGACTCCTACGAGCAGTACTTC

j_call: TRBJ1-1
v_call: TRBV5-4
clone_size: few
d_call: TRBD1
cdr3_length: 14
cdr3_aa: CASSGQGLYTEAFF
cdr3_nt: TGTGCCAGCAGCGGACAGGGACTTTACACTGAAGCTTTCTTT

j_call: TRBJ2-5
v_call: TRBV5-1
clone_size: once
d_call: -
cdr3_length: 14
cdr3_aa: CASSLGTLPETQYF
cdr3_nt: TGCGCCAGCAGCTTGGGTACCCTTCCAGAGACCCAGTACTTC

j_call: TRBJ2-7
v_call: TRBV28
clone_size: -
d_call: TRBD1
cdr3_length: 13
cdr3_aa: CASRRQGGYEQYF
cdr3_nt: TGTGCCAGCCGACGACAGGGGGGCTACGAGCAGTACTTC

j_call: TRBJ1-6
v_call: TRBV5-1
clone_size: once
d_call: TRBD1
cdr3_length: 13
cdr3_aa: CASRDRNNSPLHF
cdr3_nt: TGCGCCAGCAGGGACAGGAATAATTCACCCCTCCACTTT

j_call: TRBJ1-1
v_call: TRBV7-2
clone_size: once
d_call: -
cdr3_length: 14
cdr3_aa: CASSFFGGPPEAFF
cdr3_nt: TGTGCCAGCAGCTTCTTTGGGGGGCCCCCTGAAGCTTTCTTT

j_call: TRBJ2-7
v_call: TRBV27
clone_size: -
d_call: -
cdr3_length: 18
cdr3_aa: CASSWGTQQGLTSYEQYF
cdr3_nt: TGTGCCAGCAGTTGGGGGACACAACAGGGCCTTACCTCCTACGAGCAGTACTTC

j_call: TRBJ2-1
v_call: TRBV24-1
clone_size: -
d_call: -
cdr3_length: 12
cdr3_aa: CATSDSPHEQFF
cdr3_nt: TGTGCCACCAGTGATTCCCCCCATGAGCAGTTCTTC

j_call: TRBJ1-3
v_call: TRBV28
clone_size: -
d_call: -
cdr3_length: 17
cdr3_aa: CASSLPDAGNSGNTIYF
cdr3_nt: TGTGCCAGCAGTTTACCGGACGCGGGAAACTCTGGAAACACCATATATTTT

j_call: TRBJ2-5
v_call: TRBV5-1
clone_size: -
d_call: -
cdr3_length: 13
cdr3_aa: CASSLAGAETQYF
cdr3_nt: TGCGCCAGCAGCTTGGCAGGGGCAGAGACCCAGTACTTC

j_call: TRBJ1-1
v_call: TRBV28
clone_size: -
d_call: -
cdr3_length: 19
cdr3_aa: CATIRAGVTGFEGNTEAFF
cdr3_nt: TGTGCCACCATAAGGGCAGGTGTAACAGGGTTCGAAGGGAACACTGAAGCTTTCTTT

j_call: TRBJ1-3
v_call: TRBV21-1
clone_size: -
d_call: -
cdr3_length: 15
cdr3_aa: CASSKNARPGNTIYF
cdr3_nt: TGTGCCAGCAGCAAAAATGCACGGCCTGGAAACACCATATATTTT

j_call: TRBJ1-6
v_call: TRBV3-1/TRBV3-2
clone_size: -
d_call: -
cdr3_length: 14
cdr3_aa: CASSPGRRDSPLHF
cdr3_nt: TGTGCCAGCAGCCCAGGGAGGCGGGATTCACCCCTCCACTTT

j_call: TRBJ2-1
v_call: TRBV4-2
clone_size: -
d_call: TRBD2
cdr3_length: 15
cdr3_aa: CASSQDAGGPNEQFF
cdr3_nt: TGTGCCAGCAGCCAAGATGCGGGAGGGCCCAATGAGCAGTTCTTC

j_call: TRBJ2-3
v_call: TRBV3-1/TRBV3-2
clone_size: -
d_call: -
cdr3_length: 13
cdr3_aa: CASSQGGADTQYF
cdr3_nt: TGTGCCAGCAGCCAGGGTGGGGCAGATACGCAGTATTTT

j_call: TRBJ1-4
v_call: TRBV30
clone_size: -
d_call: -
cdr3_length: 15
cdr3_aa: CAWSGTRGRNEKLFF
cdr3_nt: TGTGCCTGGAGTGGGACCAGGGGACGTAATGAAAAACTGTTTTTT

j_call: TRBJ1-5
v_call: TRBV7-8
clone_size: -
d_call: -
cdr3_length: 12
cdr3_aa: CASSLAHQPQHF
cdr3_nt: TGTGCCAGCAGCTTAGCGCATCAGCCCCAGCATTTT

j_call: TRBJ2-1
v_call: TRBV9
clone_size: many
d_call: -
cdr3_length: 17
cdr3_aa: CASSPGGDWAQYNEQFF
cdr3_nt: TGTGCCAGCAGCCCCGGAGGTGATTGGGCTCAGTACAATGAGCAGTTCTTC

j_call: TRBJ2-7
v_call: TRBV5-5
clone_size: -
d_call: -
cdr3_length: 14
cdr3_aa: CASSFLRGPYEQYF
cdr3_nt: TGTGCCAGCAGCTTCCTCAGGGGCCCCTACGAGCAGTACTTC

j_call: TRBJ1-2
v_call: TRBV6-2/TRBV6-3
clone_size: -
d_call: -
cdr3_length: 13
cdr3_aa: CASSPERDYGYTF
cdr3_nt: TGTGCCAGCAGCCCCGAGAGGGACTATGGCTACACCTTC

j_call: TRBJ2-5
v_call: TRBV19
clone_size: -
d_call: -
cdr3_length: 13
cdr3_aa: CATRRTVQETQYF
cdr3_nt: TGTGCCACCCGGCGGACAGTACAAGAGACCCAGTACTTC

j_call: TRBJ1-4
v_call: TRBV10-2
clone_size: -
d_call: -
cdr3_length: 16
cdr3_aa: CASRPFDVRTNEKLFF
cdr3_nt: TGCGCCAGCAGGCCCTTTGATGTGCGGACTAATGAAAAACTGTTTTTT

j_call: TRBJ2-7
v_call: TRBV2
clone_size: -
d_call: TRBD2
cdr3_length: 14
cdr3_aa: CASSVASGLVEQYF
cdr3_nt: TGTGCCAGCAGCGTGGCTAGCGGACTCGTAGAGCAGTACTTC

j_call: TRBJ1-2
v_call: TRBV6-5
clone_size: -
d_call: -
cdr3_length: 13
cdr3_aa: CASRIQGDYGYTF
cdr3_nt: TGTGCCAGCAGGATACAAGGGGACTATGGCTACACCTTC

j_call: TRBJ1-6
v_call: TRBV10-3
clone_size: -
d_call: TRBD1
cdr3_length: 13
cdr3_aa: CAAATGNNSPLHF
cdr3_nt: TGTGCCGCTGCGACAGGGAATAATTCACCCCTCCACTTT

j_call: TRBJ2-3
v_call: TRBV5-1
clone_size: -
d_call: -
cdr3_length: 14
cdr3_aa: CASSGLAGTDTQYF
cdr3_nt: TGCGCCAGCAGCGGGTTAGCGGGCACAGATACGCAGTATTTT

j_call: TRBJ2-3
v_call: TRBV7-2
clone_size: -
d_call: TRBD2
cdr3_length: 14
cdr3_aa: CAGGLAGGPDTQYF
cdr3_nt: TGTGCCGGCGGGCTAGCGGGAGGGCCAGATACGCAGTATTTT

j_call: TRBJ1-5
v_call: TRBV29-1
clone_size: -
d_call: -
cdr3_length: 14
cdr3_aa: CSVGFGGLGQPQHF
cdr3_nt: TGCAGCGTGGGCTTCGGGGGGCTGGGTCAGCCCCAGCATTTT

j_call: TRBJ2-2
v_call: TRBV7-2
clone_size: -
d_call: -
cdr3_length: 16
cdr3_aa: CASSLDALGGTGELFF
cdr3_nt: TGTGCCAGCAGCTTAGATGCTCTCGGGGGCACCGGGGAGCTGTTTTTT

j_call: TRBJ1-2
v_call: TRBV21-1
clone_size: -
d_call: -
cdr3_length: 15
cdr3_aa: CASSNYRGQCSGYTF
cdr3_nt: TGTGCCAGCAGCAATTACAGGGGGCAGTGTAGTGGCTACACCTTC

j_call: TRBJ1-4
v_call: TRBV28
clone_size: -
d_call: -
cdr3_length: 13
cdr3_aa: CAVVGATNEKLFF
cdr3_nt: TGTGCCGTCGTGGGTGCGACTAATGAAAAACTGTTTTTT

j_call: TRBJ2-3
v_call: TRBV6-5
clone_size: many
d_call: TRBD1
cdr3_length: 15
cdr3_aa: CASSPDRGGTDTQYF
cdr3_nt: TGTGCCAGCAGTCCAGACAGGGGAGGTACAGATACGCAGTATTTT

j_call: TRBJ2-5
v_call: TRBV5-4
clone_size: once
d_call: TRBD2
cdr3_length: 16
cdr3_aa: CASSTGLAGVAETQYF
cdr3_nt: TGTGCCAGCAGCACGGGACTAGCGGGGGTTGCTGAGACCCAGTACTTC

j_call: TRBJ2-3
v_call: TRBV3-1/TRBV3-2
clone_size: -
d_call: TRBD2
cdr3_length: 18
cdr3_aa: CASSRATSGRMGTDTQYF
cdr3_nt: TGTGCCAGCAGCCGGGCGACTAGCGGGAGGATGGGGACAGATACGCAGTATTTT

j_call: TRBJ1-1
v_call: TRBV5-8
clone_size: -
d_call: -
cdr3_length: 13
cdr3_aa: CASSFGGVQRAFF
cdr3_nt: TGTGCCAGCAGCTTCGGGGGGGTGCAAAGAGCTTTCTTT

j_call: TRBJ1-3
v_call: TRBV10-3
clone_size: -
d_call: -
cdr3_length: 15
cdr3_aa: CAISERTVSGNTIYF
cdr3_nt: TGTGCCATCAGTGAGAGGACAGTCTCTGGAAACACCATATATTTT

j_call: TRBJ2-5
v_call: TRBV18
clone_size: -
d_call: -
cdr3_length: 14
cdr3_aa: CASSPRGIQETQYF
cdr3_nt: TGTGCCAGCTCACCACGGGGGATTCAAGAGACCCAGTACTTC

j_call: TRBJ2-7
v_call: TRBV19
clone_size: -
d_call: -
cdr3_length: 14
cdr3_aa: CATRGPVSSYEQYF
cdr3_nt: TGTGCCACCCGGGGGCCGGTTAGCTCCTACGAGCAGTACTTC

j_call: TRBJ1-6
v_call: TRBV2
clone_size: once
d_call: -
cdr3_length: 16
cdr3_aa: CASSPQRVFDNSPLHF
cdr3_nt: TGTGCCAGCAGTCCTCAGCGGGTATTTGATAATTCACCCCTCCACTTT

j_call: TRBJ1-2
v_call: TRBV5-1
clone_size: -
d_call: -
cdr3_length: 12
cdr3_aa: CASSLDSYGYTF
cdr3_nt: TGCGCCAGCAGCTTGGACAGCTATGGCTACACCTTC

j_call: TRBJ1-6
v_call: TRBV19
clone_size: -
d_call: -
cdr3_length: 18
cdr3_aa: CASSIGRGQGSYNSPLHF
cdr3_nt: TGTGCCAGTAGTATAGGAAGGGGTCAGGGCTCCTATAATTCACCCCTCCACTTT

j_call: TRBJ1-3
v_call: TRBV30
clone_size: -
d_call: -
cdr3_length: 15
cdr3_aa: CAWSEVIGVGNTIYF
cdr3_nt: TGTGCCTGGAGTGAGGTTATAGGGGTTGGAAACACCATATATTTT

j_call: TRBJ2-4
v_call: TRBV4-1
clone_size: -
d_call: -
cdr3_length: 19
cdr3_aa: CASSQGDGRGLSSKNIQYF
cdr3_nt: TGCGCCAGCAGCCAAGGGGATGGCAGGGGTCTTTCATCCAAAAACATTCAGTACTTC

j_call: TRBJ2-1
v_call: TRBV6-4
clone_size: -
d_call: -
cdr3_length: 16
cdr3_aa: CASSDSGQGSENEQFF
cdr3_nt: TGTGCCAGCAGTGACTCTGGGCAGGGTTCAGAAAATGAGCAGTTCTTC

j_call: TRBJ1-1
v_call: TRBV12-3/TRBV12-4
clone_size: -
d_call: -
cdr3_length: 13
cdr3_aa: CASSYKMNTEAFF
cdr3_nt: TGTGCCAGCAGTTACAAAATGAACACTGAAGCTTTCTTT

j_call: TRBJ1-2
v_call: TRBV11-2
clone_size: -
d_call: -
cdr3_length: 13
cdr3_aa: CASRSGSSYGYTF
cdr3_nt: TGTGCCAGCAGATCCGGGAGCAGCTATGGCTACACCTTC

j_call: TRBJ2-4
v_call: TRBV18
clone_size: -
d_call: -
cdr3_length: 19
cdr3_aa: CASSPSTLGASRVGNIQYF
cdr3_nt: TGTGCCAGCTCACCATCTACCCTCGGGGCATCGCGGGTGGGAAACATTCAGTACTTC